The 12 T cell receptor beta chains reported below all come from one sample, sequenced in a study of regulatory T cells in long-lasting Graves disease. Time point: newly diagnosed GD, antithyroid drugs for less than 3 months. After RNA was extracted from PBMCs, the TCR library was made from it. CDR3 regions were amplified by Arm-PCR using iRepertoire HTBI primers to build TCR beta libraries. TCRdb re-called the multiplex PCR reads through MiXCR, storing one row per CDR3 protein. The sample yields 420,000 or so distinct CDR3 sequences, 16% seen once. These records were also assigned to another study, of T cells in Graves' hyperthyroidism and ophthalmopathy.

Specimen: peripheral blood mononuclear cells (PBMCs), collected at new diagnosis, from a patient treated with antithyroid drugs. The receptors come from a young woman with Graves disease.

At least ten counts were recorded for this clonotype. The J gene is TRBJ2-1, the V gene TRBV28, with 7 positions matching TRBD2. J was trimmed by 4 bases and V by 3 bases; bases with no gene match: 6. The CDR3 extends over 15 amino acids. Germline V CDR1 and CDR2: MDHEN, SYDVKM. CDR3 residues: CASSFAGGSYNEQFF. The DNA for the CDR3 is TGTGCCAGCAGTTTTGCGGGCGGGAGTTACAATGAGCAGTTCTTC.

This clonotype has ten or more counts. The genes are TRBV7-2 and TRBJ2-1, with D possibly called TRBD1 or TRBD2 (5 bases each). The V end lost 4 bases, the J end lost 12 bases, and 16 bases lay between the germline ends. The CDR3 sequence is 13 residues long. Germline lookup yields CDR1 SGHTA and CDR2 FQGNSA. The CDR3 DNA reads TGTGCCAGCAGCTGGGGACCAACAGATGGGCAGTTCTTC. Translating gives CASSWGPTDGQFF.

CDR3 in amino acids: CASSSLVSRETRQYF. Here the CDR3 DNA reads TGTGCCAGCAGTTCCCTCGTATCAAGAGAGACTCGGCAGTACTTC. The rearrangement joins TRBV28 to TRBJ2-7; D call uncertain. V was shortened by 4 bases and J by 9 bases, with 22 bases between the two germline ends. The CDR3 extends over 15 amino acids. Germline CDR1 is MDHEN and CDR2 is SYDVKM.

There are many counts of this clonotype. The V and J genes are TRBV11-1 and TRBJ2-3, with TRBD2 matching over 7 bases. Germline V gene lookup returns CDR1 SGHAT and CDR2 FQDESV (reference sequence). The CDR3 runs 15 residues. J was trimmed by 5 bases and V by 5 bases; bases with no gene match: 10. The CDR3 here is CASSPLGSGEDTQYF. The CDR3 DNA sequence: TGTGCCAGCAGCCCTCTGGGCAGCGGGGAAGATACGCAGTATTTT.

This clonotype was seen many times. V gene TRBV6-1 combines with J gene TRBJ2-2; no clear D. Germline V gene lookup returns CDR1 MNHNS and CDR2 SASEGT. The V end lost 2 bases, the J end lost 4 bases, and 14 bases lay between the germline ends. This CDR3 has 16 residues. The CDR3 DNA reads TGTGCCAGCAGTGAATCGCCTGGTGTAATCACCGGGGAGCTGTTTTTT. This gives the protein CASSESPGVITGELFF.

In DNA form, the CDR3 reads TGCAGTGCTAGATTCAGAAGGACTGAAGCTTTCTTT. Its protein is CSARFRRTEAFF. The chain carries TRBV20-1 and TRBJ1-1; unclear D gene. The V gene lost 2 bases and the J gene lost 5 bases, with 9 bases spanning the gap. This CDR3 spans 12 amino acids. Looked up from germline, CDR1 is DFQATT and CDR2 is SNEGSKA (reference sequence).

V and J are TRBV15 and TRBJ2-1; tentative D call: TRBD1 (6 bases). The V gene lost 1 base and the J gene lost 10 bases, with 20 bases spanning the gap. The CDR3 loop spans 16 amino acids. Germline V gene sequence: CDR1 LNHNV, CDR2 YYDKDF (reference sequence). This chain's CDR3 is CATSRGQVGAFYEQFF. CDR3 in DNA: TGTGCCACCAGCAGAGGACAGGTTGGAGCGTTTTACGAGCAGTTCTTC.

In this sample, this clonotype turned up a few times. The chain couples TRBV3-1 to TRBJ2-7; 8 bases are a match to TRBD2. CDR1 is LGHDT, CDR2 YNNKEL, per germline (reference sequence). This CDR3 region has 16 residues. The J segment lost 6 bases and the V segment lost 2 bases, leaving 12 bases of the junction unmatched. CDR3: CASSQMSAGGVGEQYF. CDR3 sequence (DNA): TGTGCCAGCAGCCAAATGTCGGCGGGAGGTGTAGGCGAGCAGTACTTC.

This clonotype came up a few times. This sequence joins TRBV6-5 and TRBJ1-5; a weak D match, TRBD1 (5 bases). The germline gives CDR1 MNHEY, CDR2 SVGAGI. The CDR3 extends over 15 amino acids. V was shortened by 0 bases and J by 1 base, with 7 bases between the two germline ends. The CDR3 region has the DNA TGTGCCAGCAGTTACTCCTCAGGGAGCAATCAGCCCCAGCATTTT. As protein: CASSYSSGSNQPQHF.

This clonotype has ten or more counts. The chain carries TRBV20-1 and TRBJ1-2, with TRBD1 matching 7 bases. Germline V lookup: CDR1 DFQATT, CDR2 SNEGSKA (reference sequence). The CDR3 totals 14 residues. V gave up 6 bases and J gave up 0 bases; unmatched junction bases: 7. CDR3 coding DNA: TGCAGTGCAAGGGACAGCACTTCTAACTATGGCTACACCTTC. Encoded protein: CSARDSTSNYGYTF.

This clonotype was picked up many times. The chain is built from TRBV28 and TRBJ2-1, with TRBD2 matching 10 bases. This CDR3 has 19 residues. CDR1 and CDR2 (germline): MDHEN, SYDVKM. J was trimmed by 0 bases and V by 4 bases; bases with no gene match: 12. The CDR3 sequence: CASSSRPGLADSSYNEQFF. The CDR3 DNA is TGTGCCAGCAGTTCTCGGCCAGGACTAGCGGATAGCTCCTACAATGAGCAGTTCTTC.

This clonotype has at least ten counts. The chain couples TRBV11-3 to TRBJ2-1; the D is unclear. Trimming left V 7 bases short and J 5 bases short, with 21 bases between. This CDR3 is built from 16 residues. The germline gives CDR1 SGHNT, CDR2 YENEEA. The chain's CDR3 is CASTHFQTSRNNEQFF. The CDR3 bases are TGTGCCAGCACTCACTTCCAGACAAGCAGGAACAATGAGCAGTTCTTC.